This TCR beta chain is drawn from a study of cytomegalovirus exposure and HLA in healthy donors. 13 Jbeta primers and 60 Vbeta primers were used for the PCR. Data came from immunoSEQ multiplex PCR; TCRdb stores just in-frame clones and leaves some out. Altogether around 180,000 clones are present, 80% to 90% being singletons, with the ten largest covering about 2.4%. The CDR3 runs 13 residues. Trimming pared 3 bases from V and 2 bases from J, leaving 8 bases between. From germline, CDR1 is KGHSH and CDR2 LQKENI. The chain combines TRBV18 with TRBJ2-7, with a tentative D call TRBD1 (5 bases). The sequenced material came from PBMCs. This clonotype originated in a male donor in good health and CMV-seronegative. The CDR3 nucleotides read TGTGCCAGCTCACCCGACAGCCCCTACGAGCAGTACTTC. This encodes CASSPDSPYEQYF.